The present TCR beta chain was sequenced within a study of CD8 T cells in Susac syndrome. Study-wide context: The sequenced Susac syndrome patients comprised roughly 6 with active disease and about eight in remission. The study, taken as a whole, reports: Within total CD8+ repertoires, roughly 17 Susac-specific public clones were found, and within CD8+ TEMRA repertoires, several. The peak of CD8+ clonal expansion in Susac was seen in TEMRA cells and active patients.

RNA in amounts of roughly 0.5 to 1 ug was reverse transcribed with random hexamers. TCR beta CDR3 was amplified by immunoSEQ covering 54 Vbeta and 13 Jbeta. TCRdb reprocessed the immunoSEQ multiplex PCR reads with MiXCR, giving one entry per CDR3 protein. This sample has approximately 83,000 distinct CDR3 sequences, with around 94% found just once. On this clonotype itself: Antigen specificity is unknown.

The V end was cut by 0 bases, the J end by 6 bases, with 12 bases between. Germline assignment: CDR1 LGHNA and CDR2 YSLEER. The CDR3 extends over 15 amino acids. The sequencing input was CD8+ T cells from PBMCs. This TCR derives from a human donor with Susac syndrome. This sequence joins TRBV4-3 and TRBJ1-3; D not certain. The CDR3 DNA is TGCGCCAGCAGCCAAGATCGAGCCCCTTCAAACACCATATATTTT. This sequence encodes CASSQDRAPSNTIYF.